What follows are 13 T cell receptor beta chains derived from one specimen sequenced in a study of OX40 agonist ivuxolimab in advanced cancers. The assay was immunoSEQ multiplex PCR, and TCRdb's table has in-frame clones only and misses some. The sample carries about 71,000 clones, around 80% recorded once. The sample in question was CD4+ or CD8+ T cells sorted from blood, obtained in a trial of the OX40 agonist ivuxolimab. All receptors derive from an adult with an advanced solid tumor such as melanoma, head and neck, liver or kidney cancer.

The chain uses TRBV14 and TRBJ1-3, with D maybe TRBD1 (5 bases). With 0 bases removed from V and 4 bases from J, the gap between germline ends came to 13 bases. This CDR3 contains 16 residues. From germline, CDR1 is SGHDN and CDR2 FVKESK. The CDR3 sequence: CASSQDIQAFGNTIYF. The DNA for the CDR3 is TGTGCCAGCAGCCAAGATATACAGGCCTTCGGAAACACCATATATTTT.

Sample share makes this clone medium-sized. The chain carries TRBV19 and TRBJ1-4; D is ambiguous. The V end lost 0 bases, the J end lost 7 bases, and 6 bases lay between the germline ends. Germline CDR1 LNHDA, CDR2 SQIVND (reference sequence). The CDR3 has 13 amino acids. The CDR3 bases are TGTGCCAGTAGTATAGATCGGACTGAAAAACTGTTTTTT. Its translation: CASSIDRTEKLFF.

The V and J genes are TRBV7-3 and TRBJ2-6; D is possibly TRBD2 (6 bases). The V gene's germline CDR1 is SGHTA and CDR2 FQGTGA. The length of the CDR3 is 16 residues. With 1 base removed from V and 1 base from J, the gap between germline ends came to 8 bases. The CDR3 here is CASSLKAGSGANVLTF. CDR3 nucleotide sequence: TGTGCCAGCAGCTTAAAGGCGGGGTCTGGGGCCAACGTCCTGACTTTC.

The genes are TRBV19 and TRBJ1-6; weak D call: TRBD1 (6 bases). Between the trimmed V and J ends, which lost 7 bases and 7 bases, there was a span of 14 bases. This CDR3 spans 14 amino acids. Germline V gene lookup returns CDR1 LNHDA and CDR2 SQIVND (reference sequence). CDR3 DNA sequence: TGTGCCAGTAACCGGAGGGGGGAAAATTCACCCCTCCACTTT. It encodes CASNRRGENSPLHF. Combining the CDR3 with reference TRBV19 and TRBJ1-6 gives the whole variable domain DGGITQSPKYLFRKEGQNVTLSCEQNLNHDAMYWYRQDPGQGLRLIYYSQIVNDFQKGDIAEGYSVSREKKESFPLTVTSAQKNPTAFYLCASNRRGENSPLHFGNGTRLTVT.

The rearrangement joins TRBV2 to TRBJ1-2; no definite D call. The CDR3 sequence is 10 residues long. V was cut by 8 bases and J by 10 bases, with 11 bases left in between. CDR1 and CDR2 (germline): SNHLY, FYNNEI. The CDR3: CASEEVDYTF. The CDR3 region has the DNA TGTGCCAGCGAAGAGGTGGACTACACCTTC.

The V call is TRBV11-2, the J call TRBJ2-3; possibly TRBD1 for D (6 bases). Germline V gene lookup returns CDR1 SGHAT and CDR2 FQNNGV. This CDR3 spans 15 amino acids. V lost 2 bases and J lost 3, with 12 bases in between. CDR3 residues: CASSLSYRATDTQYF. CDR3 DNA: TGTGCCAGCAGCTTATCTTACAGGGCAACAGATACGCAGTATTTT.

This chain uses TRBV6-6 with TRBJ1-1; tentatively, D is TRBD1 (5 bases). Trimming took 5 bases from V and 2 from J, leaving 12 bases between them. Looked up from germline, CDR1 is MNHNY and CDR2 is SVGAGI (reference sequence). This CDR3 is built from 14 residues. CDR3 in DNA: TGTGCCAGCAGTGACCGGACAAGAAACACTGAAGCTTTCTTT. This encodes CASSDRTRNTEAFF.

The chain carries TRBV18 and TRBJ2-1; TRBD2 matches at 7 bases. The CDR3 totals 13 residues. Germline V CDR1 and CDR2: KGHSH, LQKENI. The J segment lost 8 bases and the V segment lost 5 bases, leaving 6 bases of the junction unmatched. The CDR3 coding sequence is TGTGCCAGCTCATTCAACCGGGGGGATGAGCAGTTCTTC. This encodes CASSFNRGDEQFF. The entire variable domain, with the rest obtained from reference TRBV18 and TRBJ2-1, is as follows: NAGVMQNPRHLVRRRGQEARLRCSPMKGHSHVYWYRQLPEEGLKFMVYLQKENIIDESGMPKERFSAEFPKEGPSILRIQQVVRGDSAAYFCASSFNRGDEQFFGPGTRLTVL.

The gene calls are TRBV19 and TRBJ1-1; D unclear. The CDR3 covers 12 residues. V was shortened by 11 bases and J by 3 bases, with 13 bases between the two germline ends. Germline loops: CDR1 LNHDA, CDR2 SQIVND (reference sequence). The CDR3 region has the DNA TGTGCCTCTAAGCGGGGAGACACTGAAGCTTTCTTT. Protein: CASKRGDTEAFF. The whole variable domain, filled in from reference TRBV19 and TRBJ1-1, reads DGGITQSPKYLFRKEGQNVTLSCEQNLNHDAMYWYRQDPGQGLRLIYYSQIVNDFQKGDIAEGYSVSREKKESFPLTVTSAQKNPTAFYLCASKRGDTEAFFGQGTRLTVV.

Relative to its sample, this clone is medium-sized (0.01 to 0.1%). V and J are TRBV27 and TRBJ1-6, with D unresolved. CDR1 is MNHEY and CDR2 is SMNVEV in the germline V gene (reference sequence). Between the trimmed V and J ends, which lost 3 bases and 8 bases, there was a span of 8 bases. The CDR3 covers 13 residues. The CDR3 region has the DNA TGTGCCAGCAGTTTGTTAACAGATTCACCCCTCCACTTT. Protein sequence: CASSLLTDSPLHF.

The CDR3 is CASSEGALGVGEQYF. The CDR3 coding sequence is TGTGCCAGCAGTGAAGGCGCCCTCGGGGTCGGCGAGCAGTACTTC. The V call is TRBV6-1, the J call TRBJ2-7, with D perhaps matching TRBD2 (5 bases). CDR3 length: 15 residues. Germline CDR1 MNHNS, CDR2 SASEGT. V was pared by 1 base and J by 6 bases, with 16 bases between.

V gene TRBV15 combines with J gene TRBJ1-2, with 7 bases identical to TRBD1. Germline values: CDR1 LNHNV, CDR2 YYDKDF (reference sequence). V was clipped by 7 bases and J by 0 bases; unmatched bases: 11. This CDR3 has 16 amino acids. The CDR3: CATTPKGDSTNYGYTF. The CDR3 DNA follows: TGTGCCACCACCCCCAAGGGGGACAGTACTAACTATGGCTACACCTTC.

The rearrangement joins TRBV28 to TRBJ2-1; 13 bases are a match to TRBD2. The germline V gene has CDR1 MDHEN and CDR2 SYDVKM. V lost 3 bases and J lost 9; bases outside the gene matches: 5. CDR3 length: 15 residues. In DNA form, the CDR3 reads TGTGCCAGCAGTTTGGGGACTAGCGGGATGATTGAGCAGTTCTTC. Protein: CASSLGTSGMIEQFF. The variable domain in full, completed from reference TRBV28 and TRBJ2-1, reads DVKVTQSSRYLVKRTGEKVFLECVQDMDHENMFWYRQDPGLGLRLIYFSYDVKMKEKGDIPEGYSVSREKKERFSLILESASTNQTSMYLCASSLGTSGMIEQFFGPGTRLTVL.